This TCR beta chain appears in the sequencing data of a study of identical twins. General observations from the study: In beta out-of-frame sequences, the excess sharing between twins was weaker. Models predicted less out-of-frame TCR alpha sharing in monozygotic twins than was found. Where out-of-frame alpha sequences were twin-shared, they showed excess low generation probability.

Per germline, CDR1 SGDLS and CDR2 YYNGEE. This CDR3 is 15 amino acids long. Trimming removed 0 bases from V and 3 bases from J; junction bases left unmatched: 4. This clonotype showed up many times. As yet, its antigen is unknown. A universal primer binding site was introduced by template switching. The final cDNA contained unique molecular identifiers. TCRdb reprocessed the 5' RACE reads with MiXCR, giving one entry per CDR3 protein. The sample contains hundreds of thousands of distinct CDR3 sequences, 6.1% of which appear only once. The clonotype originates from a man younger than 35 in good health. This chain connects TRBV9 to TRBJ2-7; TRBD1 matches 9 bases. The sequencing input was naive T cells sorted from blood. For the CDR3, the DNA is TGTGCCAGCAGCGTAGCCGGGACAGGGAGCTACGAGCAGTACTTC. Translation: CASSVAGTGSYEQYF.